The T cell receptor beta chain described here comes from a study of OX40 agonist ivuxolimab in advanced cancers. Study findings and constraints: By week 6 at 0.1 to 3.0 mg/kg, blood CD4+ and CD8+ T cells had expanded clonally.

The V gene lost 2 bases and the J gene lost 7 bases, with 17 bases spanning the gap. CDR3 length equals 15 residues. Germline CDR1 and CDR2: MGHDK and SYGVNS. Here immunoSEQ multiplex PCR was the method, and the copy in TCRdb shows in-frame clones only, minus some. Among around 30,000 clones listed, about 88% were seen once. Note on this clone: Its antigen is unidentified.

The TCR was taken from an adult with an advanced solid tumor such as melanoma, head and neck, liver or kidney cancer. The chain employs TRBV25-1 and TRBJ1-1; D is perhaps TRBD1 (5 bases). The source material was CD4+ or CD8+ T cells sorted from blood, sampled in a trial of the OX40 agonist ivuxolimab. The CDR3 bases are TGTGCCAGCAGTGAAGGACGGGGACTCCGGGTTGAAGCTTTCTTT. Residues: CASSEGRGLRVEAFF.